These 14 T cell receptor beta chains came from one sample sequenced in a study of shared clonotypes between healthy human individuals. Profiled with immunoSEQ multiplex PCR; TCRdb holds only in-frame clones, not every one. The sample holds about 1.5 million clones, around 98% seen once. Source material: naive CD4+ T cells sorted from blood. Indicated subset: CD45RA+ positively selected. The source is a man between 25 and 39 years old in good health.

The rearrangement links TRBV29-1 to TRBJ2-1, with 7 bases identical to TRBD2. Germline loops: CDR1 SQVTM, CDR2 ANQGSEA. The CDR3 has 14 amino acids. J lost 4 bases, V lost 4 bases, and 7 bases had no gene match. CDR3 residues: CSVGGVAGYNEQFF. Written as DNA, the CDR3 is TGCAGCGTTGGGGGGGTAGCGGGTTACAATGAGCAGTTCTTC.

V and J are TRBV5-1 and TRBJ1-1; D might be TRBD1 (6 bases). This CDR3 has 16 amino acids. Deletions cut 4 bases from V and 3 bases from J, with 19 bases between. Germline-derived CDR1 and CDR2 are SGHRS and YFSETQ. CDR3 amino acids: CASSQGQGQADTEAFF. As DNA, the CDR3 is TGCGCCAGCAGCCAGGGTCAGGGGCAGGCGGACACTGAAGCTTTCTTT.

This sequence joins TRBV5-1 and TRBJ1-1, with D unresolved. V dropped 0 bases and J dropped 4 bases, with 7 bases sitting between them. CDR1 is SGHRS and CDR2 is YFSETQ in the germline V gene. CDR3 length equals 13 residues. The CDR3 region has the DNA TGCGCCAGCAGCTTGGGTGACATCACTGAAGCTTTCTTT. Its translation: CASSLGDITEAFF.

The chain is built from TRBV5-1 and TRBJ1-4; D ambiguous. The germline CDR1 and CDR2 sequences are SGHRS and YFSETQ. V was pared by 0 bases and J by 7 bases, with 10 bases between. The CDR3 extends over 14 amino acids. The CDR3 reads CASSLGRDGEKLFF. The CDR3 DNA sequence: TGCGCCAGCAGCTTGGGGAGGGATGGTGAAAAACTGTTTTTT.

The gene calls are TRBV27 and TRBJ2-7; 13 bases are shared with TRBD2. The CDR3 is 15 residues long. The J segment lost 5 bases and the V segment lost 4 bases, leaving 5 bases of the junction unmatched. CDR1 is MNHEY, CDR2 SMNVEV, per germline (reference sequence). The CDR3 nucleotides are TGTGCCAGCAGTTCCGGACTAGCGGGAGTTAACGAGCAGTACTTC. As protein: CASSSGLAGVNEQYF.

This chain links TRBV19 with TRBJ1-5; 10 bases are a match to TRBD1. J lost 6 bases, V lost 6 bases, and 5 bases had no gene match. CDR3 length: 14 residues. Germline-derived CDR1 and CDR2 are LNHDA and SQIVND (reference sequence). The CDR3 DNA sequence: TGTGCCAGTAGGCCGTGGGACAGGGGTCAGCCCCAGCATTTT. Protein product: CASRPWDRGQPQHF.

The chain carries TRBV4-3 and TRBJ2-7; D may be TRBD2 (5 bases). This CDR3 contains 16 residues. Germline-derived CDR1 and CDR2 are LGHNA and YSLEER. V lost 2 bases and J lost 3, with 17 bases in between. The CDR3 bases are TGCGCCAGCAGCCAATCCCGAGGAGGTTTTGACTACGAGCAGTACTTC. It translates to CASSQSRGGFDYEQYF.

This chain connects TRBV5-1 to TRBJ1-1; TRBD1 matches 7 bases. V lost 5 bases, J lost 4 bases, and 5 bases stayed unmatched. Looked up from germline, CDR1 is SGHRS and CDR2 is YFSETQ. The CDR3 spans 13 residues. The CDR3 sequence is CASSIRGGTEAFF. The CDR3 DNA is TGCGCCAGCAGTATCAGGGGGGGCACTGAAGCTTTCTTT. The full variable domain, its missing parts supplied by reference TRBV5-1 and TRBJ1-1, is KAGVTQTPRYLIKTRGQQVTLSCSPISGHRSVSWYQQTPGQGLQFLFEYFSETQRNKGNFPGRFSGRQFSNSRSEMNVSTLELGDSALYLCASSIRGGTEAFFGQGTRLTVV.

This sequence joins TRBV28 and TRBJ2-1, with D possibly TRBD1 on 6 matching bases. Germline lookup yields CDR1 MDHEN and CDR2 SYDVKM. The germline V and J ends were trimmed by 7 bases and 7 bases, with 23 bases remaining between them. This CDR3 is built from 16 residues. The DNA for the CDR3 is TGTGCCAGCATCCAGACAGGTTGGGACGGTAGGAATGAGCAGTTCTTC. It yields the protein CASIQTGWDGRNEQFF.

This clone was seen more than once but under ten times. The chain links TRBV28 to TRBJ1-5, with a tentative D call TRBD1 (6 bases). Germline CDR1 is MDHEN and CDR2 is SYDVKM. V shed 7 bases and J shed 3 bases, with 13 bases lying between them. The CDR3 extends over 14 amino acids. The CDR3 bases are TGTGCCAGCATAACAGGGACACTCAATCAGCCCCAGCATTTT. Translating gives CASITGTLNQPQHF.

V usage is TRBV19 and J usage is TRBJ2-1, with D possibly being TRBD2 (6 bases). CDR1 is LNHDA and CDR2 is SQIVND in the germline V gene (reference sequence). Trimming cost V 6 bases and J 1 base, with 10 bases left between them. This CDR3 region has 14 residues. CDR3 in amino acids: CASRREWSYNEQFF. The CDR3 bases are TGTGCCAGTAGACGGGAGTGGTCCTACAATGAGCAGTTCTTC.

The chain uses TRBV10-3 and TRBJ2-2, with D perhaps matching TRBD1 (6 bases). Germline CDR1 reads ENHRY; CDR2 reads SYGVKD. V gave up 10 bases and J gave up 5 bases, with 20 bases separating them. The CDR3 totals 15 residues. The CDR3 coding sequence is TGTGCCACGCAGGTTAACGCAGGGGAAACCGGGGAGCTGTTTTTT. Translating gives CATQVNAGETGELFF.

V gene TRBV2 combines with J gene TRBJ2-1; D is undetermined. V was clipped by 8 bases and J by 6 bases, with 8 bases between them. CDR1 and CDR2 from the germline V gene are SNHLY and FYNNEI. The CDR3 is 11 residues long. The CDR3, as DNA: TGTGCCAGCTCCGCCGCCAATGAGCAGTTCTTC. Its translation: CASSAANEQFF.

This clone appeared a few times. The chain links TRBV30 to TRBJ1-1; D is undetermined. V shed 4 bases and J shed 1 base, with 4 bases lying between them. Germline CDR1 reads GTSNPN; CDR2 reads SVGIG (reference sequence). CDR3 length: 11 amino acids. The CDR3 nucleotides read TGTGCCTGGATCAAGAACACTGAAGCTTTCTTT. Translation gives CAWIKNTEAFF.